A selection of T cell receptor beta chains follows, all from one sample in a study of shared clonotypes between healthy human individuals. The table came from immunoSEQ multiplex PCR; TCRdb's copy has only in-frame clones and leaves some out. The table has 2 million to 2.5 million clones, 93% seen once. Sequenced material: naive CD4+ T cells from PBMCs. These TCRs come from a man between 18 and 35 years old in good health. Some clones in this sample may be carry-over from other donors' samples. Both conserved end residues are part of each CDR3. The order of the fields is D gene, J gene, clone size, V gene, CDR3 DNA, CDR3 protein. A D gene is named only where the DNA matches it firmly. Clone size is not always given. Where it is, it says once, few, many or a class for expanded clones.

d_gene: TRBD1; j_gene: TRBJ2-7; abundance: .; v_gene: TRBV14; CDR3nt: TGTGCCAGCAGACGACAGGGGCCCTACGAGCAGTACTTC; CDR3aa: CASRRQGPYEQYF
d_gene: TRBD2; j_gene: TRBJ2-1; abundance: .; v_gene: TRBV6-4; CDR3nt: TGTGCCAGCAGTGACTCCCCAGCGGGAGGGTACAATGAGCAGTTCTTC; CDR3aa: CASSDSPAGGYNEQFF
d_gene: .; j_gene: TRBJ2-2; abundance: .; v_gene: TRBV4-1; CDR3nt: TGCGCCAGCAGCCAAGATAGAGGGAGAGGGGGGGAGCTGTTTTTT; CDR3aa: CASSQDRGRGGELFF
d_gene: .; j_gene: TRBJ2-2; abundance: .; v_gene: TRBV7-3; CDR3nt: TGTGCCAGCAGCTTAATTGCTAGCTCCAACACCGGGGAGCTGTTTTTT; CDR3aa: CASSLIASSNTGELFF
d_gene: TRBD2; j_gene: TRBJ2-5; abundance: .; v_gene: TRBV28; CDR3nt: TGTGCCAGCAGTTTCTCCGGACTAGCGGGACAAGAGACCCAGTACTTC; CDR3aa: CASSFSGLAGQETQYF
d_gene: .; j_gene: TRBJ2-1; abundance: .; v_gene: TRBV6-5; CDR3nt: TGTGCCAGCAGTTCCGGGGCTTCACCGGGCAATGAGCAGTTCTTC; CDR3aa: CASSSGASPGNEQFF
d_gene: .; j_gene: TRBJ2-6; abundance: .; v_gene: TRBV10-3; CDR3nt: TGTGCCATCAGTGACCGGGGCTCTGGGGCCAACGTCCTGACTTTC; CDR3aa: CAISDRGSGANVLTF
d_gene: .; j_gene: TRBJ2-5; abundance: once; v_gene: TRBV7-9; CDR3nt: TGTGCCAGCAGCTTAGCGGGGTCCAAGACCCAGTACTTC; CDR3aa: CASSLAGSKTQYF
d_gene: TRBD1; j_gene: TRBJ1-2; abundance: .; v_gene: TRBV6-1; CDR3nt: TGTGCCAGTACCCGACAGGGGGCATATGGCTACACCTTC; CDR3aa: CASTRQGAYGYTF
d_gene: .; j_gene: TRBJ2-7; abundance: .; v_gene: TRBV18; CDR3nt: TGTGCCAGCTCACCGGGTAGCGGAGACTCCGAGCAGTACTTC; CDR3aa: CASSPGSGDSEQYF
d_gene: .; j_gene: TRBJ2-7; abundance: .; v_gene: TRBV13; CDR3nt: TGTGCCAGCAGCCCCGCAGGCCGATTTTCCCAGGGTTCCGAGCAGTACTTC; CDR3aa: CASSPAGRFSQGSEQYF
d_gene: .; j_gene: TRBJ2-3; abundance: .; v_gene: TRBV30; CDR3nt: TGTGCCTGGCAACCACTCGGTGATACGCAGTATTTT; CDR3aa: CAWQPLGDTQYF
d_gene: .; j_gene: TRBJ1-1; abundance: .; v_gene: TRBV21-1; CDR3nt: TGTGCCAGCAGCGCTCTAATAATGGGGAGACAGGGGCGCAGAGACACTGAAGCTTTCTTT; CDR3aa: CASSALIMGRQGRRDTEAFF
d_gene: .; j_gene: TRBJ1-5; abundance: .; v_gene: TRBV27; CDR3nt: TGTGCCAGCAGTTTTGCTGCAGGGGATAGCAATCAGCCCCAGCATTTT; CDR3aa: CASSFAAGDSNQPQHF
d_gene: TRBD2; j_gene: TRBJ2-2; abundance: .; v_gene: TRBV5-4; CDR3nt: TGTGCCAGCACCAAGGGACTAGCGGGAGGGCCCCTTGATTGGGGGGAGCTGTTTTTT; CDR3aa: CASTKGLAGGPLDWGELFF
d_gene: TRBD1; j_gene: TRBJ2-2; abundance: .; v_gene: TRBV6-5; CDR3nt: TGTGCCAGCAGCAGGGGGCTAACCGGGGAGCTGTTTTTT; CDR3aa: CASSRGLTGELFF
d_gene: .; j_gene: TRBJ1-5; abundance: .; v_gene: TRBV6-1; CDR3nt: TGTGCCAGCAGTGAATTAGGGGGGAATCATCCCCAGCATTTT; CDR3aa: CASSELGGNHPQHF
d_gene: TRBD2; j_gene: TRBJ2-7; abundance: .; v_gene: TRBV6-1; CDR3nt: TGTGCCAGCAGTCGCCTAGCGGTTGACTCCTACGAGCAGTACTTC; CDR3aa: CASSRLAVDSYEQYF
d_gene: TRBD2; j_gene: TRBJ2-2; abundance: .; v_gene: TRBV28; CDR3nt: TGTGCCAGCAGCGGCGCGGGAGCGAACACCGGGGAGCTGTTTTTT; CDR3aa: CASSGAGANTGELFF
d_gene: TRBD2; j_gene: TRBJ2-5; abundance: .; v_gene: TRBV4-1; CDR3nt: TGCGCCAGCAGCCAAGCCTTGCGGGGGGTGTCGGGAGGGCCTCGAGAGACCCAGTACTTC; CDR3aa: CASSQALRGVSGGPRETQYF
d_gene: .; j_gene: TRBJ2-2; abundance: .; v_gene: TRBV5-1; CDR3nt: TGCGCCAGCAGCTTGCCTCGGGGAACCGGGGAGCTGTTTTTT; CDR3aa: CASSLPRGTGELFF
d_gene: .; j_gene: TRBJ2-7; abundance: .; v_gene: TRBV25-1; CDR3nt: TGTGCCAGCATTGACCGGGAACTCTACGAGCAGTACTTC; CDR3aa: CASIDRELYEQYF
d_gene: TRBD1; j_gene: TRBJ1-2; abundance: .; v_gene: TRBV20-1; CDR3nt: TGCAGTGCAAGTCCAGGGGGTGGCTACACCTTC; CDR3aa: CSASPGGGYTF
d_gene: .; j_gene: TRBJ2-2; abundance: .; v_gene: TRBV5-6; CDR3nt: TGTGCCAGCAGCTTGGAGGGGAACACCGGGGAGCTGTTTTTT; CDR3aa: CASSLEGNTGELFF
d_gene: .; j_gene: TRBJ2-5; abundance: .; v_gene: TRBV5-6; CDR3nt: TGTGCCAGCAGCCCGCGGCCCAGGGGCGTTCAAGAGACCCAGTACTTC; CDR3aa: CASSPRPRGVQETQYF
d_gene: TRBD2; j_gene: TRBJ2-1; abundance: .; v_gene: TRBV5-1; CDR3nt: TGCGCCAGCAGCCAACGACTAGCGGGCGACAATGAGCAGTTCTTC; CDR3aa: CASSQRLAGDNEQFF
d_gene: .; j_gene: TRBJ1-5; abundance: .; v_gene: TRBV28; CDR3nt: TGTGCCAGCAGCCAGACAGACTATAGCAATCAGCCCCAGCATTTT; CDR3aa: CASSQTDYSNQPQHF
d_gene: .; j_gene: TRBJ2-2; abundance: once; v_gene: TRBV19; CDR3nt: TGTGCCAGTAGGACCCACACCGGGGAGCTGTTTTTT; CDR3aa: CASRTHTGELFF
d_gene: .; j_gene: TRBJ2-2; abundance: once; v_gene: TRBV5-3; CDR3nt: TGTGCCAGAAGCATTGTGTACACCGGGGAGCTGTTTTTT; CDR3aa: CARSIVYTGELFF
d_gene: .; j_gene: TRBJ2-7; abundance: .; v_gene: TRBV2; CDR3nt: TGTGCCAGCAGTCAAGAGACAGTCTCCTACGAGCAGTACTTC; CDR3aa: CASSQETVSYEQYF
d_gene: .; j_gene: TRBJ2-7; abundance: .; v_gene: TRBV27; CDR3nt: TGTGCCAGCAGCCTAAGGAGGGGGGAGTCCTACGAGCAGTACTTC; CDR3aa: CASSLRRGESYEQYF
d_gene: TRBD1; j_gene: TRBJ1-4; abundance: .; v_gene: TRBV6-5; CDR3nt: TGTGCCAGCAGCCGGGGGACAGGGCCTAATGAAAAACTGTTTTTT; CDR3aa: CASSRGTGPNEKLFF
d_gene: TRBD1; j_gene: TRBJ2-2; abundance: .; v_gene: TRBV5-1; CDR3nt: TGCGCCAGCAGCCAGGGACAGGGAGAGAACACCGGGGAGCTGTTTTTT; CDR3aa: CASSQGQGENTGELFF
d_gene: TRBD2; j_gene: TRBJ2-2; abundance: .; v_gene: TRBV9; CDR3nt: TGTGCCAGCAGCCCCCGTGGGAGGGGGAACACCGGGGAGCTGTTTTTT; CDR3aa: CASSPRGRGNTGELFF
d_gene: .; j_gene: TRBJ2-3; abundance: .; v_gene: TRBV4-1; CDR3nt: TGCGCCAGCAGCCAAGGTGGAACCGCCCAATCGGCAGATACGCAGTATTTT; CDR3aa: CASSQGGTAQSADTQYF
d_gene: .; j_gene: TRBJ2-5; abundance: .; v_gene: TRBV5-1; CDR3nt: TGCGCCAGCAGCCCGGGGGCAGGCCCAGAGACCCAGTACTTC; CDR3aa: CASSPGAGPETQYF
d_gene: TRBD2; j_gene: TRBJ2-3; abundance: once; v_gene: TRBV5-4; CDR3nt: TGTGCCAGCAGCTCGGCGATGGGCGGGAGAACAGATACGCAGTATTTT; CDR3aa: CASSSAMGGRTDTQYF
d_gene: .; j_gene: TRBJ2-1; abundance: .; v_gene: TRBV9; CDR3nt: TGTGCCAGCAGCGTCAGGACGGTCTCCTACAATGAGCAGTTCTTC; CDR3aa: CASSVRTVSYNEQFF
d_gene: TRBD1; j_gene: TRBJ2-7; abundance: .; v_gene: TRBV5-6; CDR3nt: TGTGCCAGCGCAACGACAGGGGGGACCTACGAGCAGTACTTC; CDR3aa: CASATTGGTYEQYF